The 15 T cell receptor beta chains presented below share a single source sample, sequenced in a study of blood T cell repertoires in COVID-19. Assay used: immunoSEQ multiplex PCR; TCRdb lists only in-frame clones, some missing. The table includes approximately 200,000 clones, about 91% detected once. Source material: peripheral blood. All receptors derive from a woman in her 30s with acute or convalescent COVID-19.

The rearrangement joins TRBV30 to TRBJ2-2; perhaps TRBD1 as D (5 bases). The V and J ends lost 0 bases and 5 bases respectively, with 10 bases between them. CDR1 and CDR2 (germline): GTSNPN, SVGIG (reference sequence). This CDR3 contains 14 residues. The CDR3 is CAWSVQAGTGELFF. CDR3 nucleotide sequence: TGTGCCTGGAGTGTACAGGCTGGTACCGGGGAGCTGTTTTTT.

The chain recombines TRBV10-3 with TRBJ1-1, with D tentatively TRBD1 (5 bases). The germline V gene has CDR1 ENHRY and CDR2 SYGVKD. The ends were cut back, 2 bases at V and 1 base at J, with 8 bases in the middle. This CDR3 region has 14 residues. The CDR3 reads CAISEGAGNTEAFF. The CDR3 bases are TGTGCCATCAGTGAGGGGGCAGGGAACACTGAAGCTTTCTTT.

The sample holds a few counts of this clone. J is TRBJ2-1 and V is TRBV5-6, with a possible D match to TRBD2 (5 bases). CDR1 and CDR2 (germline): SGHDT, YYEEEE. Trimming removed 0 bases from V and 2 bases from J, with 12 bases in between. This CDR3 comprises 16 residues. CDR3 protein: CASSLGVGLAYNEQFF. DNA of the CDR3: TGTGCCAGCAGCTTGGGAGTTGGACTCGCCTACAATGAGCAGTTCTTC.

The rearrangement uses TRBV5-1 and TRBJ2-5, with D tentatively TRBD2 (6 bases). V lost 2 bases and J lost 3, with 14 bases in between. CDR3 length: 15 amino acids. Germline values: CDR1 SGHRS, CDR2 YFSETQ. The CDR3 coding sequence is TGCGCCAGCAGCTTTGGCTCTAGCGCCGAAGAGACCCAGTACTTC. Translated: CASSFGSSAEETQYF.

This chain links TRBV29-1 with TRBJ2-1; D gene unclear. Germline CDR1 SQVTM, CDR2 ANQGSEA. V was shortened by 0 bases and J by 5 bases, with 8 bases between the two germline ends. The CDR3 has 13 residues. CDR3 amino acids: CSVEDYSNNEQFF. The CDR3 coding sequence is TGCAGCGTTGAAGATTACAGCAACAATGAGCAGTTCTTC.

This clone was found a few times. The CDR3 loop is CASSSNRRGTIYF. CDR3 bases: TGTGCCAGCAGTTCCAACCGACGAGGCACCATATATTTT. This chain links TRBV28 with TRBJ1-3, with D uncertain. The V and J ends lost 4 bases and 9 bases respectively, with 13 bases between them. The CDR3 covers 13 residues. Germline lookup yields CDR1 MDHEN and CDR2 SYDVKM.

To note about this clone: The same CDR3 is also encoded by other DNA sequences in this sample. The chain employs TRBV30 and TRBJ2-1; 7 nucleotides line up with TRBD2. Trimming removed 3 bases from V and 3 bases from J; junction bases left unmatched: 5. This CDR3 contains 14 residues. The germline CDR1 and CDR2 sequences are GTSNPN and SVGIG (reference sequence). CDR3 protein: CAWRTGGLYNEQFF. In nucleotides, the CDR3 is TGTGCCTGGAGGACGGGAGGTCTCTACAATGAGCAGTTCTTC. Complete variable domain (other parts from reference TRBV30 and TRBJ2-1): SQTIHQWPATLVQPVGSPLSLECTVEGTSNPNLYWYRQAAGRGLQLLFYSVGIGQISSEVPQNLSASRPQDRQFILSSKKLLLSDSGFYLCAWRTGGLYNEQFFGPGTRLTVL.

This chain connects TRBV28 to TRBJ1-2; unclear D gene. Germline CDR1 MDHEN, CDR2 SYDVKM. This CDR3 region has 16 residues. Trimming removed 2 bases from V and 0 bases from J, with 13 bases in between. CDR3 sequence reads: CASSLGRIGTNYGYTF. Here the CDR3 DNA reads TGTGCCAGCAGTTTAGGCCGGATCGGGACTAACTATGGCTACACCTTC.

The gene calls are TRBV28 and TRBJ1-5; perhaps TRBD1 as D (5 bases). Trimming shortened V by 8 bases and J by 7 bases, and 12 bases separated the two germline ends. The germline V gene has CDR1 MDHEN and CDR2 SYDVKM. The CDR3 contains 12 residues. Written as DNA, the CDR3 is TGTGCCAGCGCTCTCCGGGGGCAGCCCCAGCATTTT. Translation gives CASALRGQPQHF.

V usage is TRBV9 and J usage is TRBJ2-2; D remains ambiguous. The CDR3 length is 15 residues. Trimming took 4 bases from V and 6 from J, leaving 16 bases between them. From germline, CDR1 is SGDLS and CDR2 YYNGEE. The CDR3: CASSPGFVSPGELFF. CDR3 DNA sequence: TGTGCCAGCAGCCCCGGTTTTGTTTCTCCCGGGGAGCTGTTTTTT.

V usage is TRBV18 and J usage is TRBJ2-4, with 9 bases aligning to TRBD1. The V gene end was trimmed by 3 bases and the J gene end by 5 bases; junction bases not matched to a gene: 5. The CDR3 has 15 residues. Germline V gene sequence: CDR1 KGHSH, CDR2 LQKENI. CDR3 coding DNA: TGTGCCAGCTCACCCGAGACAGGGGGGGAAAACATTCAGTACTTC. Residues: CASSPETGGENIQYF. The full variable domain, in which reference TRBV18 and TRBJ2-4 provide the parts outside the CDR3, is NAGVMQNPRHLVRRRGQEARLRCSPMKGHSHVYWYRQLPEEGLKFMVYLQKENIIDESGMPKERFSAEFPKEGPSILRIQQVVRGDSAAYFCASSPETGGENIQYFGAGTRLSVL.

DNA for the CDR3: TGTGCCGTCGCCGGGGAGCTGTTTTTT. It translates to CAVAGELFF. V gene TRBV7-9 combines with J gene TRBJ2-2; D ambiguous. The length of the CDR3 is 9 residues. Germline loops: CDR1 SEHNR, CDR2 FQNEAQ (reference sequence). V gave up 11 bases and J gave up 6 bases, with 4 bases separating them.

The gene calls are TRBV19 and TRBJ2-7; perhaps TRBD2 as D (6 bases). The CDR3 has 14 amino acids. Germline CDR1 is LNHDA and CDR2 is SQIVND (reference sequence). Trimming took off 3 bases at V and 3 bases at J, with 12 bases between the two ends. The chain's CDR3 is CASSIPGLLYEQYF. In nucleotides, the CDR3 is TGTGCCAGTAGTATCCCCGGACTACTCTACGAGCAGTACTTC.

The chain joins TRBV5-1 to TRBJ2-4; D gene unclear. Germline CDR1 is SGHRS and CDR2 is YFSETQ. Trimming stripped 4 bases from V and 0 bases from J, with 11 bases between. CDR3 length: 15 residues. The CDR3 loop is CASSISPGAKNIQYF. CDR3 bases: TGCGCCAGCAGCATATCGCCGGGAGCCAAAAACATTCAGTACTTC.

The chain joins TRBV20-1 to TRBJ2-7; a possible D gene is TRBD2 (6 bases). The V and J ends lost 3 bases and 4 bases respectively, with 13 bases between them. This CDR3 has 13 amino acids. The germline gives CDR1 DFQATT, CDR2 SNEGSKA (reference sequence). CDR3: CSASDAGRYEQYF. CDR3 in DNA: TGCAGTGCTAGTGATGCGGGAAGATACGAGCAGTACTTC.